This T cell receptor (beta chain) was documented in a study of CD8+ T cells in alopecia areata. Across the study: The tofacitinib course ran for 6 to 18 months and was followed by 6 months off drug.

Alopecia areata patients provided lesional scalp punch biopsies and peripheral blood. PBMCs yielded sorted CD4+ and CD8+ T cells. Extracted RNA was reverse transcribed, and the resulting cDNA served as sequencing template. This table comes from immunoSEQ multiplex PCR, and its TCRdb copy is limited to in-frame clones, with some not included. The sample has over 150,000 clones, roughly 60% seen once. This clone was seen a handful of times. Its specificity is not known. Study-wide results and caveats: Higher clonality than in normal scalp was seen in lesional scalp, especially alopecia totalis/universalis.

The CDR3 has 15 residues. V lost 4 bases and J 4 bases, leaving 17 bases between the germline ends. Germline loops: CDR1 SGHRS, CDR2 YFSETQ. The starting material was CD4+ T cells sorted from blood, obtained at week 0. The chain links TRBV5-1 to TRBJ1-1, with D hard to call. The source is a human donor with alopecia areata. For the CDR3, the DNA is TGCGCCAGCAGCCAATCCCCAGAAAGGGCCACTGAAGCTTTCTTT. Amino acid sequence: CASSQSPERATEAFF.